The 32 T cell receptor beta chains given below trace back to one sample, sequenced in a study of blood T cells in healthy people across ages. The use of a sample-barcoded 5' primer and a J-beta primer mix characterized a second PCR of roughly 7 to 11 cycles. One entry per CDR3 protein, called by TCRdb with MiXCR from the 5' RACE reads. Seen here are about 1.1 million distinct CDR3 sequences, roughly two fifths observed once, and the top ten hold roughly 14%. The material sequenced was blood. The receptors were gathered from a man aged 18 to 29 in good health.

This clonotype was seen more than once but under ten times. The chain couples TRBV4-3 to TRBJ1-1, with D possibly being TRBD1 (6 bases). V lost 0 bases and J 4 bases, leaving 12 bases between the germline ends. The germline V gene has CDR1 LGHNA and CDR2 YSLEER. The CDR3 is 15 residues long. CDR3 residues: CASSQEYRASTEAFF. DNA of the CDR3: TGCGCCAGCAGCCAAGAATACAGGGCAAGCACTGAAGCTTTCTTT.

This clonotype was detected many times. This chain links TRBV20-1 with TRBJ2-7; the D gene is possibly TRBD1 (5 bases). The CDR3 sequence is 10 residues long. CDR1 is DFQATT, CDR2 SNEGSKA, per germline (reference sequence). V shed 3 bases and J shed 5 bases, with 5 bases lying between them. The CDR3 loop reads CSARDNEQYF. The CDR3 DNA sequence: TGCAGTGCTAGGGACAACGAGCAGTACTTC.

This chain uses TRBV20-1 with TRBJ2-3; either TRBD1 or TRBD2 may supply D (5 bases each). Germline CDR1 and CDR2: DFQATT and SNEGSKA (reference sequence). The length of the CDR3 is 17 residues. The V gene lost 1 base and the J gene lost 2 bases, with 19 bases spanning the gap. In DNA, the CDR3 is TGCAGTGCTAGAGGGACAACCGGGACGAGTACCACAGATACGCAGTATTTT. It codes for CSARGTTGTSTTDTQYF.

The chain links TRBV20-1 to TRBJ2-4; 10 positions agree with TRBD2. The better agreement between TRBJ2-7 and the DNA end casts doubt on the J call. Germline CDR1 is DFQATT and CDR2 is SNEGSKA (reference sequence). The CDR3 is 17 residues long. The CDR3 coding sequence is TGCAGTGCCGAAACCGAACTAACTAGCGGGGTGTCCTACGAGCAGTACTTC. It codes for CSAETELTSGVSYEQYF.

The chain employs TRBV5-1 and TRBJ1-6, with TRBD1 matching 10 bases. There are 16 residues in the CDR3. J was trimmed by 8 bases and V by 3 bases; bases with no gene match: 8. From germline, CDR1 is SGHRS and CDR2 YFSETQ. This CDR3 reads CASSWRGQGSYSPLHF. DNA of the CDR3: TGCGCCAGCAGCTGGCGGGGACAGGGGTCGTATTCACCCCTCCACTTT.

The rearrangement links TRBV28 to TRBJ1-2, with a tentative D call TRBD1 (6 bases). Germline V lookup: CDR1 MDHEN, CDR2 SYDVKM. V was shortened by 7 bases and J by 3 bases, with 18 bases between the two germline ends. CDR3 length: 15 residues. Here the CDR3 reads CASIELGGEDYGYTF. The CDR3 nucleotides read TGTGCCAGCATAGAGCTGGGGGGCGAAGACTATGGCTACACCTTC.

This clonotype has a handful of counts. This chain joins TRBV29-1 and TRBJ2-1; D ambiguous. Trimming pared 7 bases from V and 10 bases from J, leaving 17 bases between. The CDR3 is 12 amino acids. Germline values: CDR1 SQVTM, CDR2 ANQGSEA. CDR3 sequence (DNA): TGCAGCGGCAAAAAGGGAATTGGGGAGCAGTTCTTC. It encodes CSGKKGIGEQFF.

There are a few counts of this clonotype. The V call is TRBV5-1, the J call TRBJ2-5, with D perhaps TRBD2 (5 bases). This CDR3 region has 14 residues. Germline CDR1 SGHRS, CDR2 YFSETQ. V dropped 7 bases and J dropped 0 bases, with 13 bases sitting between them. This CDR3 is CASRPFGNQETQYF. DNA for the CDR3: TGCGCCAGCCGACCCTTCGGGAACCAAGAGACCCAGTACTTC. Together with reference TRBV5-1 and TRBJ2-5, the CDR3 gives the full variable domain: KAGVTQTPRYLIKTRGQQVTLSCSPISGHRSVSWYQQTPGQGLQFLFEYFSETQRNKGNFPGRFSGRQFSNSRSEMNVSTLELGDSALYLCASRPFGNQETQYFGPGTRLLVL.

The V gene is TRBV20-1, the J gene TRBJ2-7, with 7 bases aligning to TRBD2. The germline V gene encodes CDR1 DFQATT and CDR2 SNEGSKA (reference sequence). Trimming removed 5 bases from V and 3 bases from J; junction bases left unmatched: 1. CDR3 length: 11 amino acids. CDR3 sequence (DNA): TGCAGTGCTGAGCGGGACTACGAGCAGTACTTC. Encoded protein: CSAERDYEQYF.

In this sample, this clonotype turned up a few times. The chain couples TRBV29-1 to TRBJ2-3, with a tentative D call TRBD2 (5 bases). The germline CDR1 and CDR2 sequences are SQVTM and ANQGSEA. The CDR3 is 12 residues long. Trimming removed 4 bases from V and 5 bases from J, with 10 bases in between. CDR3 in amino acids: CSVGGFGDTQYF. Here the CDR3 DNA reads TGCAGCGTTGGAGGGTTTGGAGATACGCAGTATTTT.

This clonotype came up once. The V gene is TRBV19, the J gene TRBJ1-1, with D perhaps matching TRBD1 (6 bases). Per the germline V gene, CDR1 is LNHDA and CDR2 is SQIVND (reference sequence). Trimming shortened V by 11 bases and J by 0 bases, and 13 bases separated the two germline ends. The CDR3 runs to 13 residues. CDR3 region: CAGGQRMNTEAFF. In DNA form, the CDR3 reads TGTGCCGGTGGACAGCGAATGAACACTGAAGCTTTCTTT.

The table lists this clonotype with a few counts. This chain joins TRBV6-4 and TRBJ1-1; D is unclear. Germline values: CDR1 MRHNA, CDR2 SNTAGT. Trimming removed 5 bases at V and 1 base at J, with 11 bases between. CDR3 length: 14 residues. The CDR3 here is CASSKTGENTEAFF. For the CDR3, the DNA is TGTGCCAGCAGTAAAACTGGGGAGAACACTGAAGCTTTCTTT.

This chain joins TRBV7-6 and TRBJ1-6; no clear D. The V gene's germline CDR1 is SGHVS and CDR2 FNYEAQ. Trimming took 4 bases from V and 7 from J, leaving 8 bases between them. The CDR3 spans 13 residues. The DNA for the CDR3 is TGTGCCAGCAGCTCCCAGCTAAATTCACCCCTCCACTTT. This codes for CASSSQLNSPLHF.

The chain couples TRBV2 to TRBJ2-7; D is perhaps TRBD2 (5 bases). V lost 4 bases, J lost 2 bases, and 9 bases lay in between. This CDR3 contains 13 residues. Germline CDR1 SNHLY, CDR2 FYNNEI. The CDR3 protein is CASSGGETYEQYF. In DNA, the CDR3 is TGTGCCAGCAGTGGGGGAGAGACCTACGAGCAGTACTTC.

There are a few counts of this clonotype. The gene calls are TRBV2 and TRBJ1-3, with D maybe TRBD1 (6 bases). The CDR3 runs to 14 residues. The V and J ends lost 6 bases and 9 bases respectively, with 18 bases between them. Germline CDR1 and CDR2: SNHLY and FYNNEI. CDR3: CASRQGQTGSTIYF. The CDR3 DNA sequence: TGTGCCAGCAGGCAGGGGCAAACCGGATCCACCATATATTTT.

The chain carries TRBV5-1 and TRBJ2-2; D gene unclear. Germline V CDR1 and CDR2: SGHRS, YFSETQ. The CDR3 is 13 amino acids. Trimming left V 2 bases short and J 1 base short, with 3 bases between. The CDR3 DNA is TGCGCCAGCAGCTTCGAGAACACCGGGGAGCTGTTTTTT. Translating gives CASSFENTGELFF.

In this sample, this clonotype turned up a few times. The CDR3 region is CASSYFSQGAQTDTQYF. Written as DNA, the CDR3 is TGTGCCAGCAGCTACTTCTCGCAGGGGGCGCAAACAGATACGCAGTATTTT. The chain has TRBV13 and TRBJ2-3; the match to TRBD1 covers 8 bases. The CDR3 length is 17 residues. V gave up 4 bases and J gave up 3 bases; unmatched junction bases: 12. Germline V lookup: CDR1 PRHDT, CDR2 FYEKMQ (reference sequence).

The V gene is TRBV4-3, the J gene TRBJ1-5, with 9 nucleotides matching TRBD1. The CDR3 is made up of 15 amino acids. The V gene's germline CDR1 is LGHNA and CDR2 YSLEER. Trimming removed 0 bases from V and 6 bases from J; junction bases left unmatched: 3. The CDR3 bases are TGCGCCAGCAGCCAAGAACCGGACAGGGGTCAGCCCCAGCATTTT. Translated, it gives CASSQEPDRGQPQHF.

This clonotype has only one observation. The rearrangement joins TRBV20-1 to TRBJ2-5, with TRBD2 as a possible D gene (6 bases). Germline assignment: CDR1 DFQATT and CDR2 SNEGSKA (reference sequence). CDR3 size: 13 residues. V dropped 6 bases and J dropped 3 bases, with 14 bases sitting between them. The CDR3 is CSAVTGRKETQYF. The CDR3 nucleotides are TGCAGTGCCGTGACGGGGAGGAAAGAGACCCAGTACTTC.

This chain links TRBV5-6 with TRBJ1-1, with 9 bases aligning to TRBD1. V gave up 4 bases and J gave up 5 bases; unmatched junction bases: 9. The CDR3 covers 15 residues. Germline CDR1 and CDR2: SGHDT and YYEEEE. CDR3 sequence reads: CASSDITGGVTEAFF. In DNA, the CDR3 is TGTGCCAGCAGCGATATTACAGGGGGCGTAACTGAAGCTTTCTTT.

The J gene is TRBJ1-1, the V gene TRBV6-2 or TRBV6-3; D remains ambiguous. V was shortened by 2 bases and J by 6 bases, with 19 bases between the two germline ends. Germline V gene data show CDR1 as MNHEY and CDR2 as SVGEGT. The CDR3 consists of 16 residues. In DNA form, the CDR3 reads TGTGCCAGCAGTTACCCCAGTGGGGAAGAAGATCCTGAAGCTTTCTTT. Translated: CASSYPSGEEDPEAFF.

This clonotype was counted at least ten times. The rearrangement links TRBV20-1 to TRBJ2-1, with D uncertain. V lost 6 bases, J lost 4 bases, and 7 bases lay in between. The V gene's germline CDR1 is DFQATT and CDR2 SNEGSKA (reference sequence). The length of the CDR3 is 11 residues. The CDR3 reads CSASDYNEQFF. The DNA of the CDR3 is TGCAGTGCGTCGGATTACAATGAGCAGTTCTTC.

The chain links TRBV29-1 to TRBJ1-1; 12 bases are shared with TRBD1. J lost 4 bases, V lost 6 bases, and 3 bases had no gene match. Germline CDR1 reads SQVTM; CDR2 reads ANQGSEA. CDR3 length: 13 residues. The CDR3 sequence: CSVGQGATTEAFF. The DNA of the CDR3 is TGCAGCGTGGGACAGGGGGCGACCACTGAAGCTTTCTTT.

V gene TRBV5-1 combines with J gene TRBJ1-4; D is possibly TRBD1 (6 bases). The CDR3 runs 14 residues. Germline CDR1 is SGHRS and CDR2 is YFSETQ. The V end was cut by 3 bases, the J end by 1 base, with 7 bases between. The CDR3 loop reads CASSSRGTNEKLFF. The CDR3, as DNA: TGCGCCAGCAGCTCCAGGGGAACTAATGAAAAACTGTTTTTT.

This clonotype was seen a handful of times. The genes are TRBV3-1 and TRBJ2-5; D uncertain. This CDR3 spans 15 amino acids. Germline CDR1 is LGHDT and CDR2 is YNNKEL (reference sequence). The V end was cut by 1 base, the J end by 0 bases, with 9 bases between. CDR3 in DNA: TGTGCCAGCAGCCAAGGTAGCACACACCAAGAGACCCAGTACTTC. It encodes CASSQGSTHQETQYF.

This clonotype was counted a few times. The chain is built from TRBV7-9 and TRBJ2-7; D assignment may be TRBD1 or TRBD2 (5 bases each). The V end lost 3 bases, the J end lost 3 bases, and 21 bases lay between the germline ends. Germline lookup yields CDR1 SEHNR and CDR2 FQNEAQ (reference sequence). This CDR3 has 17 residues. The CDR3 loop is CASSFQVWDREFYEQYF. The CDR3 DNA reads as TGTGCCAGCAGCTTCCAGGTTTGGGACCGGGAATTCTACGAGCAGTACTTC.

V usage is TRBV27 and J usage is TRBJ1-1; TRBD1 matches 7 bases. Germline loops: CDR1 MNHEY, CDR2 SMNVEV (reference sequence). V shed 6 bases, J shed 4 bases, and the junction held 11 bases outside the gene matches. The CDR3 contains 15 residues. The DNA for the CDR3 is TGTGCCAGCAGCGTTTGGACAGGCGGTCGCACTGAAGCTTTCTTT. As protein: CASSVWTGGRTEAFF.

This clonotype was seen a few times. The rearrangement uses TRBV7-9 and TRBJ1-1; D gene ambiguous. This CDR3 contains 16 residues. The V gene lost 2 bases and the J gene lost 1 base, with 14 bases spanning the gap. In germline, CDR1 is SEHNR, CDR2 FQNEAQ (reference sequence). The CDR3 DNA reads TGTGCCAGCAGCTTATGGGCAGGCAGAAGGAACACTGAAGCTTTCTTT. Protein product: CASSLWAGRRNTEAFF. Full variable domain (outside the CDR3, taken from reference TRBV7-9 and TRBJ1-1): DTGVSQNPRHKITKRGQNVTFRCDPISEHNRLYWYRQTLGQGPEFLTYFQNEAQLEKSRLLSDRFSAERPKGSFSTLEIQRTEQGDSAMYLCASSLWAGRRNTEAFFGQGTRLTVV.

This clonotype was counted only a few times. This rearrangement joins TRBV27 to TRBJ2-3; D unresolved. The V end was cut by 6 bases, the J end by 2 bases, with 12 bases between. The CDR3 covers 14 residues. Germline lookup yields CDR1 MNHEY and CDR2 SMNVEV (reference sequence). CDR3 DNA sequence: TGTGCCAGCAGAGTAAATCGGCACACAGATACGCAGTATTTT. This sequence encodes CASRVNRHTDTQYF.

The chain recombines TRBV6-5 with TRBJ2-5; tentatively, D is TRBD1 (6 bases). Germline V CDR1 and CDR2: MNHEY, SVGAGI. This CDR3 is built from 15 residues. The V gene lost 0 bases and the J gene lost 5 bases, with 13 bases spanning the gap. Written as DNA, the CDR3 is TGTGCCAGCAGTTACTCGGGGGCCAGATCTGAGACCCAGTACTTC. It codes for CASSYSGARSETQYF.

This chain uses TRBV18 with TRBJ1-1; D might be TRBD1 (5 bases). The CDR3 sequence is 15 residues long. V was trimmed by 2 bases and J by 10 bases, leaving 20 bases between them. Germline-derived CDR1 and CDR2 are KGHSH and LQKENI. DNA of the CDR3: TGTGCCAGCTCACCATCCGACGACGGGGGAGATGGAGCTTTCTTT. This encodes CASSPSDDGGDGAFF.

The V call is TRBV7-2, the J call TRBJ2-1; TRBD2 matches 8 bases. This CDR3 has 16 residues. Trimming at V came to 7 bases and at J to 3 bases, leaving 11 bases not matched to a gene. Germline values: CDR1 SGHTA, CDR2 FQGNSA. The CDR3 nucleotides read TGTGCCAGCACGCTCCAGGTAGCGGGGAACTACAATGAGCAGTTCTTC. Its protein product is CASTLQVAGNYNEQFF.